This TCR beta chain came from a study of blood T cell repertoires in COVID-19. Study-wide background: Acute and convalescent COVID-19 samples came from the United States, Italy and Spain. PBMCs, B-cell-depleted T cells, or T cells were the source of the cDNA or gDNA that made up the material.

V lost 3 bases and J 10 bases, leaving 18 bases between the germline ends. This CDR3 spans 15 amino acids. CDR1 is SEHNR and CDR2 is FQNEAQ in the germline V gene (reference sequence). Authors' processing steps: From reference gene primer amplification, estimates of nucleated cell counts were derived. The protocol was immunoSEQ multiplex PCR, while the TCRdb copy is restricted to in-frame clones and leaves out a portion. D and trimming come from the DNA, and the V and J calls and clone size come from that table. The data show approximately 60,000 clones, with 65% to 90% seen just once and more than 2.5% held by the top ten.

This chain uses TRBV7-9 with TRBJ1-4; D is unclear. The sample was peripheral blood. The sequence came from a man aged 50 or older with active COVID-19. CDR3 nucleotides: TGTGCCAGCAGCTTTAGTAACCCCAGCGAGGCAAAACTGTTTTTT. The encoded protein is CASSFSNPSEAKLFF.